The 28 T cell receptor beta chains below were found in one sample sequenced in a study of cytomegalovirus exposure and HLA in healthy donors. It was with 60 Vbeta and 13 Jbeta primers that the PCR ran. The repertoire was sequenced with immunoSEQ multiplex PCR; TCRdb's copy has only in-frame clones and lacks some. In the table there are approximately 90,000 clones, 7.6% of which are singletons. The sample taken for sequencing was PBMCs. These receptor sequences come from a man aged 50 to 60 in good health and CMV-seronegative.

CDR3 sequence reads: CASSWDRDTQYF. The CDR3 nucleotides read TGTGCCAGCAGTTGGGACAGGGATACGCAGTATTTT. The V gene is TRBV6-5, the J gene TRBJ2-3, with 8 bases lining up with TRBD1. The CDR3 extends over 12 amino acids. The V and J ends lost 4 bases and 6 bases, in that order; junction bases with no gene match: 0. CDR1 MNHEY and CDR2 SVGAGI come from the germline V gene.

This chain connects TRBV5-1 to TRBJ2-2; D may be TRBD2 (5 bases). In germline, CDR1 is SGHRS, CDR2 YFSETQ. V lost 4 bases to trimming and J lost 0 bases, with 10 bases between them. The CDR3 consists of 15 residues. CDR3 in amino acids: CASSAAGTNTGELFF. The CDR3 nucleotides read TGCGCCAGCAGCGCCGCCGGGACGAACACCGGGGAGCTGTTTTTT.

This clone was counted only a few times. The CDR3, as DNA: TGTGCCACCCAAGAGCTCCCTCCTAATTCACCCCTCCACTTT. It codes for CATQELPPNSPLHF. The rearrangement links TRBV5-5 to TRBJ1-6; D gene unclear. CDR3 length: 14 amino acids. Per the germline V gene, CDR1 is SGHKS and CDR2 is YYEKEE (reference sequence). Between the trimmed V and J ends, which lost 9 bases and 6 bases, there was a span of 16 bases.

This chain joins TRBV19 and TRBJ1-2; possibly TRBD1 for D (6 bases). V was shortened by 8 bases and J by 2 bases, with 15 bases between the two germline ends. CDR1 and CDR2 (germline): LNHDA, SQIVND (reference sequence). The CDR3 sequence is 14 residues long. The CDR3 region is CASAADSRNYGYTF. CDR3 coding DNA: TGTGCCAGTGCCGCGGACAGCCGGAACTATGGCTACACCTTC.

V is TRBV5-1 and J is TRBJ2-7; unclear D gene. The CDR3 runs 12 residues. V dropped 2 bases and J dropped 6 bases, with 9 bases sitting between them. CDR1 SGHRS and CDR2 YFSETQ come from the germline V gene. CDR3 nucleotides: TGCGCCAGCAGCTTTAACGGTGGCGAGCAGTACTTC. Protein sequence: CASSFNGGEQYF.

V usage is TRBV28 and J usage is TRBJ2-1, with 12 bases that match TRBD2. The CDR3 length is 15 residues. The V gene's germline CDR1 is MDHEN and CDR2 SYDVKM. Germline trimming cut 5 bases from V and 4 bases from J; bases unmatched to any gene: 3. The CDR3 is CASSLAGGHYNEQFF. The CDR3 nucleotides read TGTGCCAGCAGTCTAGCGGGGGGGCATTACAATGAGCAGTTCTTC.

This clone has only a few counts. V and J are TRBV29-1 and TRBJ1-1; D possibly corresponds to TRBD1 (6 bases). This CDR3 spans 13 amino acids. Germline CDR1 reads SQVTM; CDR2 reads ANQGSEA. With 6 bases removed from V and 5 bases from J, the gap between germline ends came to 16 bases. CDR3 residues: CSVATGSGTEAFF. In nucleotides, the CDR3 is TGCAGCGTAGCTACAGGGTCGGGGACTGAAGCTTTCTTT.

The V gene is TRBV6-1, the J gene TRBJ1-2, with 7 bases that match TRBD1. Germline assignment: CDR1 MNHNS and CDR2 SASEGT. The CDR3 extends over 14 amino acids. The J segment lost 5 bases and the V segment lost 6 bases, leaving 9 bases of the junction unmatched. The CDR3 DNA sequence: TGTGCCAGCAGGCGGGACAGCAACTTGTATGGCTACACCTTC. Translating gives CASRRDSNLYGYTF.

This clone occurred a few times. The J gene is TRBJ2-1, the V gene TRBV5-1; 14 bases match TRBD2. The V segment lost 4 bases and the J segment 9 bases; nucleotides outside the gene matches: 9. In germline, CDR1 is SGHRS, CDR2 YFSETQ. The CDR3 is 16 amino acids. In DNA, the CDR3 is TGCGCCAGCAGCCCTGGGACTAGCGGGAGAATGCTTGAGCAGTTCTTC. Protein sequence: CASSPGTSGRMLEQFF.

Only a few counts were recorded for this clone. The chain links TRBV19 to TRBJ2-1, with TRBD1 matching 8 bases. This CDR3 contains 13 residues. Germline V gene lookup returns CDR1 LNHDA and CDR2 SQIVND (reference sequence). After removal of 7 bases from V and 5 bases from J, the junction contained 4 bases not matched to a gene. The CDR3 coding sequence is TGTGCCAGTAAGGGACAGGCAGACAATGAGCAGTTCTTC. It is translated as CASKGQADNEQFF.

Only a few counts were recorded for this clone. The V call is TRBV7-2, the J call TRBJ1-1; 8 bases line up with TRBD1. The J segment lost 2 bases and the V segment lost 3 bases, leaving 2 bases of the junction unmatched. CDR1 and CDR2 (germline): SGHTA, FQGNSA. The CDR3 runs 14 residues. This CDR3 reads CASSFDRGNTEAFF. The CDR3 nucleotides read TGTGCCAGCAGCTTTGACAGGGGAAACACTGAAGCTTTCTTT.

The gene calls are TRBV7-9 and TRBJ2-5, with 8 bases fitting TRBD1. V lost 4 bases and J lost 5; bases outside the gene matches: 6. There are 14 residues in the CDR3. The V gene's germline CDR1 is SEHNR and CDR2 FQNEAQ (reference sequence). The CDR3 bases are TGTGCCAGCAGCTCGGACAGGGTGTGGGAGACCCAGTACTTC. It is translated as CASSSDRVWETQYF.

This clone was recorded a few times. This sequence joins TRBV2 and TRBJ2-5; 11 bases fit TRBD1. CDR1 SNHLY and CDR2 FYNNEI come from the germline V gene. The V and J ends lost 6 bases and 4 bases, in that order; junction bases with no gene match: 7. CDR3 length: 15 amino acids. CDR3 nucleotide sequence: TGTGCCAGCAGGGTTGAGGGACAGGGGGGAGAGACCCAGTACTTC. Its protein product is CASRVEGQGGETQYF.

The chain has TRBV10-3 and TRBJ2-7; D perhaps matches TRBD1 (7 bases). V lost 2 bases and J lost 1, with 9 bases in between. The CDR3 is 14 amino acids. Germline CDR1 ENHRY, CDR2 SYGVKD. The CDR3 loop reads CAISEAGQSYEQYF. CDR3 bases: TGTGCCATCAGTGAGGCGGGACAGTCCTACGAGCAGTACTTC.

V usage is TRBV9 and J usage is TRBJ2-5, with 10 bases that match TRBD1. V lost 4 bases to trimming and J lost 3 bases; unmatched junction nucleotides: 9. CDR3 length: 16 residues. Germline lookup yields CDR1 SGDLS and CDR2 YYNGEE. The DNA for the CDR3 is TGTGCCAGCAGCCCAGGCCCCGGGACAGGGGAAGAGACCCAGTACTTC. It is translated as CASSPGPGTGEETQYF.

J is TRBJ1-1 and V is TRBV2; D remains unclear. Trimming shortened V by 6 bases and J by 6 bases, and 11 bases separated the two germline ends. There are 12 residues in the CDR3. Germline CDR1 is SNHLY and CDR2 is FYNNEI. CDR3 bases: TGTGCCAGCAGCCTCAGTCCCCCTGAAGCTTTCTTT. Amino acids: CASSLSPPEAFF. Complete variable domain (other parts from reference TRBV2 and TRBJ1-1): EPEVTQTPSHQVTQMGQEVILRCVPISNHLYFYWYRQILGQKVEFLVSFYNNEISEKSEIFDDQFSVERPDGSNFTLKIRSTKLEDSAMYFCASSLSPPEAFFGQGTRLTVV.

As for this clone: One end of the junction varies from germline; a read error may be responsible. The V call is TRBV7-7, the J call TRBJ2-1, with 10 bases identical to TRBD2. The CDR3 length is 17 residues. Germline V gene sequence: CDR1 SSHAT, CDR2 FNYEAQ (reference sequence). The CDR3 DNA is TGTGCTAGCAGCCCGGGGATAGCGGGAGGCCCTGGGAATGAGCAGTTCTTC. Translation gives CASSPGIAGGPGNEQFF.

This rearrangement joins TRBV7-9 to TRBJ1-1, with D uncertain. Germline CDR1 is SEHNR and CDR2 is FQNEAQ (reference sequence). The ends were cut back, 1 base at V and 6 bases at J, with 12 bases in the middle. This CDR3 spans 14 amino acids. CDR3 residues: CASSLVAYQSEAFF. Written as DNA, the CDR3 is TGTGCCAGCAGCTTAGTGGCATATCAATCTGAAGCTTTCTTT. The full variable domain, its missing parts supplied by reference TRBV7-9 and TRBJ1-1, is DTGVSQNPRHKITKRGQNVTFRCDPISEHNRLYWYRQTLGQGPEFLTYFQNEAQLEKSRLLSDRFSAERPKGSFSTLEIQRTEQGDSAMYLCASSLVAYQSEAFFGQGTRLTVV.

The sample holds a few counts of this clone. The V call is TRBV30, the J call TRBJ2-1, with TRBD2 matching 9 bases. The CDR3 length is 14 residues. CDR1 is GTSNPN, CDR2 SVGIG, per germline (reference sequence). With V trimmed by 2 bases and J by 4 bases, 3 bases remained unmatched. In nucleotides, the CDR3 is TGTGCCTGGAGTCTACTAGCGGGTTACAATGAGCAGTTCTTC. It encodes CAWSLLAGYNEQFF.

The CDR3 DNA reads TGTGCCAGCAGTTTCGACAGTCGGTACACTGAAGCTTTCTTT. Its protein product is CASSFDSRYTEAFF. The chain employs TRBV28 and TRBJ1-1, with a possible D match to TRBD1 (5 bases). V was pared by 3 bases and J by 3 bases, with 11 bases between. The CDR3 length is 14 residues. Germline V gene lookup returns CDR1 MDHEN and CDR2 SYDVKM.

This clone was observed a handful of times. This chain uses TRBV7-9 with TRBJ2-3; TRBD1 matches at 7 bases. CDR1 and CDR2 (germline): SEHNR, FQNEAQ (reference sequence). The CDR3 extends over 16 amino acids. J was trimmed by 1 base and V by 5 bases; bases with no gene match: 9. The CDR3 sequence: CASSPLGQLGTDTQYF. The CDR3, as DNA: TGTGCCAGCAGCCCACTGGGACAGCTGGGCACAGATACGCAGTATTTT.

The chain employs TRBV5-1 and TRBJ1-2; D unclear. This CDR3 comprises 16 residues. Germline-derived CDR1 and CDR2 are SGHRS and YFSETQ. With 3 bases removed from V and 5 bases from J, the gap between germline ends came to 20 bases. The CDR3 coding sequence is TGCGCCAGCAGCTCACGCCCAGCAGGTGAGTTTTATGGCTACACCTTC. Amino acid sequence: CASSSRPAGEFYGYTF.

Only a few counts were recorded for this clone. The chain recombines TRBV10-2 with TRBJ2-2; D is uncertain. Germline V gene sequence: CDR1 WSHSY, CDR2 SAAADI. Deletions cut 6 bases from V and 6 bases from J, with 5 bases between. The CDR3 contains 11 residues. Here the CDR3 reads CASSSPGELFF. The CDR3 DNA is TGCGCCAGCAGCTCCCCCGGGGAGCTGTTTTTT.

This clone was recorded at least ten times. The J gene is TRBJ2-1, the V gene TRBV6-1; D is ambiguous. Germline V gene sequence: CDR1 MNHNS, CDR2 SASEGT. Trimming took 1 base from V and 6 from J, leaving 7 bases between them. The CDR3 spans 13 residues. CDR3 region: CASSEGESNEQFF. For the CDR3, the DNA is TGTGCCAGCAGTGAAGGAGAATCCAATGAGCAGTTCTTC.

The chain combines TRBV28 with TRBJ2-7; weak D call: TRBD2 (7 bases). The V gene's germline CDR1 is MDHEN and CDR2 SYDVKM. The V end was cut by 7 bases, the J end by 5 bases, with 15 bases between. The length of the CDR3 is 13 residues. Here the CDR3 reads CASTLGGVHEQYF. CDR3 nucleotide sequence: TGTGCCAGCACCCTAGGGGGGGTGCACGAGCAGTACTTC.

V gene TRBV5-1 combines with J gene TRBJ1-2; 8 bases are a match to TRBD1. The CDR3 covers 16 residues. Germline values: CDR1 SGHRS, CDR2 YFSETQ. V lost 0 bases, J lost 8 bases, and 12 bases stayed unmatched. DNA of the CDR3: TGCGCCAGCAGCTTGGAAATAAGGACAGGGCCGGGCGGCTACACCTTC. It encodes CASSLEIRTGPGGYTF.

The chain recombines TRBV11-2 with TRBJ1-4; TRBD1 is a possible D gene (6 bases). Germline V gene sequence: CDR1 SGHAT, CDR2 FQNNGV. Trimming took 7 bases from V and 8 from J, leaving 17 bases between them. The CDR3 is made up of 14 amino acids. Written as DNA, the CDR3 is TGTGCCAGCACCCACGCAGGGGTGGACGAAAAACTGTTTTTT. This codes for CASTHAGVDEKLFF.

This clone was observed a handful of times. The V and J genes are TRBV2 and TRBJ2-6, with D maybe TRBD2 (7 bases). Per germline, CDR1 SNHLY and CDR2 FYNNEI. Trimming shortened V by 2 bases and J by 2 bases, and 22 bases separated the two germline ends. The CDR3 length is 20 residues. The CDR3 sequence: CASSEMAGAGVITGANVLTF. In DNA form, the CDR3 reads TGTGCCAGCAGTGAAATGGCGGGGGCGGGGGTAATCACTGGGGCCAACGTCCTGACTTTC.